One and the same sample provided the 17 T cell receptor beta chains below, sequenced in a study of T cells in Graves' hyperthyroidism and ophthalmopathy. Amplification yielded TCR beta CDR3 regions, with RNA transcripts as the source. The HTBI set primed first-round TCR CDR3 RT-PCR. TCRdb itself ran the multiplex PCR reads through MiXCR, one entry per CDR3 protein. In the table there are some 500,000 distinct CDR3 sequences, 15% to 20% of which are singletons. Source material: blood. The receptors were gathered from a woman in her twenties or thirties with Graves' ophthalmopathy.

This clonotype was seen repeatedly, ten times or more. Here the CDR3 DNA reads TGTGCCAGCAGTTACTCGGGGATCTACGGGGTTTACAATGAGCAGTTCTTC. This encodes CASSYSGIYGVYNEQFF. The rearrangement links TRBV6-2 or TRBV6-3 to TRBJ2-1; D possibly corresponds to TRBD2 (5 bases). This CDR3 contains 17 residues. Deletions cut 0 bases from V and 4 bases from J, with 16 bases between. Germline V gives CDR1 MNHEY, CDR2 SVGEGT.

This clonotype was observed a few times. The chain employs TRBV20-1 and TRBJ2-3, with 13 bases lining up with TRBD2. The CDR3 has 14 amino acids. Germline V lookup: CDR1 DFQATT, CDR2 SNEGSKA (reference sequence). The DNA of the CDR3 is TGCAGAGGGACTAGCGGGGTCAGCACAGATACGCAGTATTTT. Its translation is CRGTSGVSTDTQYF.

This clonotype was detected many times. J is TRBJ2-3 and V is TRBV5-6; 8 bases are a match to TRBD2. The CDR3 sequence is 15 residues long. Germline V CDR1 and CDR2: SGHDT, YYEEEE. Trimming took 5 bases from V and 1 from J; bases not matched to a gene: 6. In DNA, the CDR3 is TGTGCCAGCAGTCGAACTAGCGGAGGCACAGATACGCAGTATTTT. Protein sequence: CASSRTSGGTDTQYF.

Comments on this clonotype: One base away lies a much larger clone, so this may be a sequencing read error. The CDR3 sequence is CASIRIDLNNEQFF. The DNA for the CDR3 is TGTGCCAGCATCCGGATCGACCTGAACAATGAGCAGTTCTTC. J is TRBJ2-1 and V is TRBV6-1; unclear D gene. The CDR3 extends over 14 amino acids. Germline assignment: CDR1 MNHNS and CDR2 SASEGT. The ends were cut back, 7 bases at V and 5 bases at J, with 15 bases in the middle.

This clonotype was counted many times. The chain uses TRBV28 and TRBJ1-6, with D hard to call. This CDR3 comprises 18 residues. With 0 bases removed from V and 0 bases from J, the gap between germline ends came to 12 bases. Germline V gene data show CDR1 as MDHEN and CDR2 as SYDVKM. CDR3: CASSLWVWMSSYNSPLHF. DNA of the CDR3: TGTGCCAGCAGTTTATGGGTATGGATGAGCTCCTATAATTCACCCCTCCACTTT.

This clonotype was picked up many times. The rearrangement links TRBV12-3 or TRBV12-4 to TRBJ2-7; no clear D. This CDR3 has 14 residues. Trimming took 1 base from V and 2 from J, leaving 9 bases between them. The CDR3 nucleotides read TGTGCCAGCAGTTTAGTGAGCACCACCTACGAGCAGTACTTC. Translation: CASSLVSTTYEQYF.

This clonotype has at least ten counts. The chain is built from TRBV12-3 or TRBV12-4 and TRBJ1-2; TRBD1 matches at 10 bases. Trimming cost V 4 bases and J 8 bases; bases outside gene matches: 7. The CDR3 consists of 14 residues. The CDR3 here is CASSWDRGTEGYTF. The DNA of the CDR3 is TGTGCCAGCAGTTGGGACAGGGGTACAGAGGGCTACACCTTC.

The table lists this clonotype with many counts. The chain combines TRBV28 with TRBJ1-5; 10 nucleotides agree with TRBD1. Germline V lookup: CDR1 MDHEN, CDR2 SYDVKM. V shed 7 bases and J 8 bases; nucleotides not matched to a gene: 17. The CDR3 contains 17 residues. The CDR3 loop is CASITVRDRGRLEPQHF. In DNA form, the CDR3 reads TGTGCCAGCATTACCGTCCGGGACAGGGGTCGGTTAGAGCCCCAGCATTTT.

V usage is TRBV20-1 and J usage is TRBJ2-3; D is uncertain. V was cut by 5 bases and J by 5 bases, with 8 bases left in between. Germline CDR1 is DFQATT and CDR2 is SNEGSKA (reference sequence). CDR3 length equals 11 residues. The CDR3 region has the DNA TGCAGTGCTCCCCGGGTAGATACGCAGTATTTT. This encodes CSAPRVDTQYF.

The rearrangement uses TRBV11-1 and TRBJ1-1; D is uncertain. The V end was cut by 3 bases, the J end by 3 bases, with 11 bases between. This CDR3 spans 14 amino acids. Germline V CDR1 and CDR2: SGHAT, FQDESV (reference sequence). The CDR3 nucleotides are TGTGCCAGCAGCTTTTATGGCGGTCACACTGAAGCTTTCTTT. This gives the protein CASSFYGGHTEAFF.

This clonotype was counted ten times or more. The chain is built from TRBV30 and TRBJ1-4, with D possibly being TRBD1 (6 bases). CDR3 size: 16 residues. V lost 3 bases to trimming and J lost 7 bases, with 21 bases between them. Per germline, CDR1 GTSNPN and CDR2 SVGIG (reference sequence). CDR3: CAWSEGTGYIGEKLFF. DNA of the CDR3: TGTGCCTGGAGCGAGGGAACAGGGTATATTGGTGAAAAACTGTTTTTT. Filled out from reference TRBV30 and TRBJ1-4, the complete variable domain reads SQTIHQWPATLVQPVGSPLSLECTVEGTSNPNLYWYRQAAGRGLQLLFYSVGIGQISSEVPQNLSASRPQDRQFILSSKKLLLSDSGFYLCAWSEGTGYIGEKLFFGSGTQLSVL.

The V and J genes are TRBV6-5 and TRBJ2-1; 8 bases fit TRBD1. Looked up from germline, CDR1 is MNHEY and CDR2 is SVGAGI. With 3 bases clipped from V and 2 bases from J, the junction kept 6 bases outside the gene matches. The CDR3 spans 16 residues. The CDR3, as DNA: TGTGCCAGCAGTTATCGGACAGGGATTCCCTACAATGAGCAGTTCTTC. Its translation is CASSYRTGIPYNEQFF.

This clonotype was recorded many times. This sequence joins TRBV20-1 and TRBJ2-1; TRBD2 aligns across 11 bases. The germline gives CDR1 DFQATT, CDR2 SNEGSKA (reference sequence). The CDR3 has 15 residues. V lost 0 bases, J lost 7 bases, and 5 bases stayed unmatched. CDR3 protein: CSARDTSGRGNEQFF. DNA for the CDR3: TGCAGTGCTAGAGATACTAGCGGGAGAGGGAATGAGCAGTTCTTC.

This clonotype was detected a few times. DNA of the CDR3: TGTGCCAGCAGTTACTGGATGGAGGGTTCAGATACGCAGTATTTT. Protein sequence: CASSYWMEGSDTQYF. The rearrangement uses TRBV6-2 or TRBV6-3 and TRBJ2-3; D is possibly TRBD2 (6 bases). There are 15 residues in the CDR3. Trimming removed 1 base at V and 4 bases at J, with 12 bases between. The germline V gene has CDR1 MNHEY and CDR2 SVGEGT.

In its sample, this clonotype was seen many times. The chain employs TRBV7-2 and TRBJ2-7; perhaps TRBD2 as D (5 bases). Germline loops: CDR1 SGHTA, CDR2 FQGNSA. The CDR3 runs 17 residues. The V gene lost 1 base and the J gene lost 6 bases, with 22 bases spanning the gap. The CDR3 coding sequence is TGTGCCAGCAGCTTAGGGTTATTGACCGCCAGCGGAGGCGAGCAGTACTTC. As protein: CASSLGLLTASGGEQYF.

This sequence joins TRBV2 and TRBJ2-5; 7 bases are shared with TRBD1. Germline assignment: CDR1 SNHLY and CDR2 FYNNEI. After removal of 8 bases from V and 5 bases from J, the junction contained 11 bases not matched to a gene. The CDR3 is 14 amino acids. The CDR3 DNA reads as TGTGCCAGCGATGAGCTAGGGGGCGGGGAGACCCAGTACTTC. This sequence encodes CASDELGGGETQYF. Together with reference TRBV2 and TRBJ2-5, the CDR3 gives the full variable domain: EPEVTQTPSHQVTQMGQEVILRCVPISNHLYFYWYRQILGQKVEFLVSFYNNEISEKSEIFDDQFSVERPDGSNFTLKIRSTKLEDSAMYFCASDELGGGETQYFGPGTRLLVL.

This clonotype was detected many times. The V and J genes are TRBV29-1 and TRBJ2-5, with a possible D match to TRBD1 (6 bases). From germline, CDR1 is SQVTM and CDR2 ANQGSEA. The CDR3 loop spans 13 amino acids. CDR3 coding DNA: TGCAGTGCCGGCACACAGGGTACAGAGACCCAGTACTTC. Translated, it gives CSAGTQGTETQYF.